This TCR beta chain was identified in a study of molecular identifiers for immune sequencing clone quantification. The authors sorted naive CD8 T cells as CD8+CD4-CCR7+CD45RA+. General study findings and limits: The share of molecules held by clones above 20 RNA copies was over 97% in effector cells and under 1% in naive cells.

The germline gives CDR1 DFQATT, CDR2 SNEGSKA (reference sequence). J was trimmed by 4 bases and V by 1 base; bases with no gene match: 3. The CDR3 contains 14 residues. This clonotype was seen ten or more times. Its specificity is not known. Library preparation followed earlier protocols using designated TCR primers. TCRdb called the PCR reads again in MiXCR, with one record for every CDR3 protein. The sample holds 60,000 to 70,000 distinct CDR3 sequences, 15% to 20% seen once. The chain is built from TRBV20-1 and TRBJ2-2; the match to TRBD1 covers 7 bases. The sequence was collected from a human donor in good health. Some libraries in this study had Jurkat cell RNA spiked in. The sequencing sample was made of naive CD8+ T cells from blood, with Jurkat cell RNA spiked in. Subset: FACS-sorted CD8+CD4-CCR7+CD45RA+ naive T cells. This chain's CDR3 is CSARGQGVTGELFF. Here the CDR3 DNA reads TGCAGTGCTAGAGGACAGGGTGTCACCGGGGAGCTGTTTTTT.